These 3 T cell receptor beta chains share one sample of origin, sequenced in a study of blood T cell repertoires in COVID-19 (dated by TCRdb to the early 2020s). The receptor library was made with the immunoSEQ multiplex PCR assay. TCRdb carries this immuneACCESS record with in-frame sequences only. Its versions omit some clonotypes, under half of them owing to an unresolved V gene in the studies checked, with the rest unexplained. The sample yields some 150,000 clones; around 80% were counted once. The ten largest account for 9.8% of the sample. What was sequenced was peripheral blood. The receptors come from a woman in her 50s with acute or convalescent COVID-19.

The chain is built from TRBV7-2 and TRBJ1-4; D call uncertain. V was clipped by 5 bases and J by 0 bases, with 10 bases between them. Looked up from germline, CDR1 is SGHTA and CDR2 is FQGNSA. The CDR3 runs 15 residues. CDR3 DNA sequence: TGTGCCAGCAGCGAACAGCCTTCAACTAATGAAAAACTGTTTTTT. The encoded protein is CASSEQPSTNEKLFF.

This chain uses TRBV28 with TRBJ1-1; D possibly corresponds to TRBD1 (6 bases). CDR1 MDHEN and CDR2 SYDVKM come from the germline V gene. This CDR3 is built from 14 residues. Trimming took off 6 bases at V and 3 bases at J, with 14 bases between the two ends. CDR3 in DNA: TGTGCCAGCAGCTCTCCTTCAGGGGACACTGAAGCTTTCTTT. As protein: CASSSPSGDTEAFF.

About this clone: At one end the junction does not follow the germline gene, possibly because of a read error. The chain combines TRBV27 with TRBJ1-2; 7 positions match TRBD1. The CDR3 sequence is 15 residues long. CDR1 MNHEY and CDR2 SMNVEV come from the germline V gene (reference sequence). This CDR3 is CASRLSNRGDEGYTF. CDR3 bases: TGTGCCAGCAGGTTATCTAACAGGGGAGACGAGGGCTACACCTTC.